These T cell receptor beta chains were read from a single sample in a study of human T cells and chemical hapten exposure. TCRdb processed the RACE reads anew with MiXCR; each CDR3 protein has one entry. The sample has about 260,000 distinct CDR3 sequences; more than 6.5% are singletons. Sequences were derived from whole blood, sampled in connection with sensitization to the hapten diphenylcyclopropenone (DPC). Receptors originate from a middle-aged woman with alopecia areata. Some clones in this sample may be carry-over from other donors' samples. Both conserved end residues are part of each CDR3. D genes are given only for firm matches. Not every row has a clone size; where given, it reads once, few, many or a size class.

TRBJ2-1 . few 14 TRBV20-1 CSASRGNSYNEQFF TGCAGTGCTAGTAGAGGGAACTCCTACAATGAGCAGTTCTTC
TRBJ2-1 . . 17 TRBV5-1 CASSLDLLAQGWNEQFF TGCGCCAGCAGCTTGGATCTCCTAGCGCAAGGTTGGAATGAGCAGTTCTTC
TRBJ2-1 . few 16 TRBV5-5 CASARRDGSSYNEQFF TGTGCCAGCGCCAGACGGGACGGGAGCTCCTACAATGAGCAGTTCTTC
TRBJ1-1 . many 12 TRBV27 CASSLPGSEAFF TGTGCCAGCAGTTTACCCGGGTCTGAAGCTTTCTTT
TRBJ2-3 TRBD2 . 15 TRBV12-3/TRBV12-4 CASSSGGASTDTQYF TGTGCCAGCAGCTCGGGGGGGGCTAGCACAGATACGCAGTATTTT
TRBJ2-1 . . 15 TRBV5-1 CASSLEARAYNEQFF TGCGCCAGCAGCTTGGAGGCGCGGGCTTACAATGAGCAGTTCTTC
TRBJ1-1 . few 16 TRBV7-2 CASSLETGAHRAEAFF TGTGCCAGCAGCTTAGAAACCGGGGCCCATCGCGCTGAAGCTTTCTTT
TRBJ2-4 . . 15 TRBV27 CATKISRESRNIQYF TGTGCCACCAAAATCTCGCGGGAATCACGGAACATTCAGTACTTC
TRBJ1-5 . few 14 TRBV2 CASRGRYSNQPQHF TGTGCCAGCAGGGGAAGGTATAGCAATCAGCCCCAGCATTTT
TRBJ2-1 . many 14 TRBV4-3 CASSRNLGPEVQFF TGCGCCAGCAGCCGCAACTTGGGGCCGGAGGTGCAGTTCTTC
TRBJ1-5 TRBD1 . 16 TRBV11-2 CASSLMGTGGDQPQHF TGTGCCAGCAGCTTAATGGGGACAGGGGGCGATCAGCCCCAGCATTTT
TRBJ2-1 . few 16 TRBV11-1 CASSHTGLSSYNEQFF TGTGCCAGCAGTCACACCGGACTCAGCTCCTACAATGAGCAGTTCTTC
TRBJ2-7 . . 15 TRBV6-2/TRBV6-3 CASSPNTVVHYEQYF TGTGCCAGCAGTCCGAACACGGTAGTCCACTACGAGCAGTACTTC
TRBJ1-5 . few 16 TRBV18 CASSPPNGIVNQPQHF TGTGCCAGCTCACCACCGAACGGGATCGTCAATCAGCCCCAGCATTTT
TRBJ2-7 . few 13 TRBV27 CASSLSVGYEQYF TGTGCCAGCAGTTTATCTGTCGGGTACGAGCAGTACTTC
TRBJ1-4 TRBD1 many 16 TRBV4-2 CASSQDRQGAGEKLFF TGTGCCAGCAGCCAAGATAGGCAGGGGGCTGGTGAAAAACTGTTTTTT
TRBJ2-1 . . 14 TRBV21-1 CASNTDRTYNEQFF TGTGCCAGCAACACGGACAGGACGTACAATGAGCAGTTCTTC
TRBJ1-6 TRBD1 many 14 TRBV6-5 CASSYDRGSSPLHF TGTGCCAGCAGTTACGACAGGGGGAGTTCACCCCTCCACTTT
TRBJ2-5 . few 13 TRBV28 CASRRLAKETQYF TGTGCCAGCAGGCGGCTAGCGAAAGAGACCCAGTACTTC
TRBJ2-4 . many 13 TRBV20-1 CSAGGVAKNIQYF TGCAGTGCTGGAGGGGTAGCCAAAAACATTCAGTACTTC
TRBJ2-3 . few 14 TRBV12-3/TRBV12-4 CASSLRHMSDTQYF TGTGCCAGCAGTTTAAGGCATATGTCGGATACGCAGTATTTT
TRBJ2-2 . . 15 TRBV2 CASSGGVLSAGELFF TGTGCCAGCAGTGGAGGGGTTTTATCCGCCGGGGAGCTGTTTTTT
TRBJ2-6 . . 16 TRBV18 CASSSTGFSGANVLTF TGTGCCAGCTCATCCACAGGGTTTTCTGGGGCCAACGTCCTGACTTTC
TRBJ1-5 . few 15 TRBV7-9 CASRPTGEGNQPQHF TGTGCCAGCAGGCCCACAGGTGAGGGCAATCAGCCCCAGCATTTT
TRBJ1-5 . few 14 TRBV6-2/TRBV6-3 CASSYSSGTQPQHF TGTGCCAGCAGTTACTCGTCTGGGACTCAGCCCCAGCATTTT
TRBJ1-2 TRBD1 . 17 TRBV28 CASSPTTHLTGAHGYTF TGTGCCAGCAGTCCTACGACCCACTTGACAGGGGCGCATGGCTACACCTTC
TRBJ2-3 . . 15 TRBV14 CASSQLDSRTDTQYF TGTGCCAGCAGCCAACTGGACAGCCGCACAGATACGCAGTATTTT
TRBJ2-2 TRBD1 . 19 TRBV7-3 CASSFHSLFGTGVPGELFF TGTGCCAGCAGCTTTCATTCTTTGTTTGGGACAGGGGTGCCCGGGGAGCTGTTTTTT
TRBJ1-2 . few 17 TRBV27 CASSHRGRGLTSYGYTF TGTGCCAGCAGTCACCGTGGTCGGGGGCTCACCTCCTATGGCTACACCTTC